This T cell receptor (beta chain) was recorded in a study of blood T cell repertoires in COVID-19. Germline CDR1 and CDR2: MGHRA and YSYEKL. V trimming: 1 base; J trimming: 4 bases; junction bases outside the gene matches: 7. The CDR3 runs to 15 residues. TCRdb's table, derived via immunoSEQ multiplex PCR, lists solely in-frame clones and lacks some. The sample shows about 120,000 clones, roughly three quarters of them seen only once. The sequence was collected from a woman aged 70-85 years with acute or convalescent COVID-19. The chain links TRBV4-1 to TRBJ2-7, with 7 bases matching TRBD1. The sample consisted of peripheral blood. CDR3 region: CASSQADREGYEQYF. DNA for the CDR3: TGCGCCAGCAGCCAAGCCGACAGGGAAGGGTACGAGCAGTACTTC.